This T cell receptor (beta chain) comes out of a study of OX40 agonist ivuxolimab in advanced cancers. Looking at the study overall: Antecedent anti-PD-1, anti-PD-L1 or anti-CTLA-4 therapy was permissible, with under 50% having received some.

Germline loops: CDR1 MNHNY, CDR2 SVGAGI (reference sequence). This CDR3 has 12 amino acids. The repertoire was sequenced with immunoSEQ multiplex PCR; TCRdb's copy has only in-frame clones and lacks some. The table records tens of thousands of clones, around 90% of them present only once. V and J are TRBV6-6 and TRBJ2-5, with D possibly matching TRBD2 (6 bases). The J call may be faulty, since TRBJ2-7 better matches the DNA end. This TCR was sampled from an adult with an advanced solid tumor such as melanoma, head and neck, liver or kidney cancer. The sample in question was CD4+ or CD8+ T cells sorted from blood, obtained in a trial of the OX40 agonist ivuxolimab. CDR3 DNA: TGTGCCAGCAGTTACTGGGGGGACGAGCAGTACTTC. Residues: CASSYWGDEQYF.